The source of this T cell receptor beta chain is a study of blood T cell repertoires in COVID-19. About the research overall: Sites across the United States, Italy and Spain contributed samples from acute and convalescent COVID-19. Sources were T cells, B-cell-depleted T cells, or PBMCs; the material itself was cDNA or gDNA.

In the source study's methods: By means of reference gene primer amplification, nucleated cell counts were estimated. Assay used: immunoSEQ multiplex PCR; TCRdb lists only in-frame clones, some missing. The V and J calls and the clone size are those of that table, but D and trimming were determined from the DNA. The sample records about 42,000 clones, about 86% being singletons. The CDR3 is 15 amino acids. The germline V and J ends were trimmed by 2 bases and 3 bases, with 15 bases remaining between them. Germline V lookup: CDR1 SGHRS, CDR2 YFSETQ. Sequenced: peripheral blood. This chain links TRBV5-1 with TRBJ2-7, with a possible D match to TRBD1 (6 bases). The source of this sequence is a man between 70 and 80 years old with acute or convalescent COVID-19. The CDR3 nucleotides read TGCGCCAGCAGCTTAAATCCGGGACAAGACTACGAGCAGTACTTC. As protein: CASSLNPGQDYEQYF.